What follows are 6 T cell receptor beta chains derived from one specimen sequenced in a study of cytomegalovirus exposure and HLA in healthy donors. The primer mix had 60 Vbeta and 13 Jbeta primers. The protocol was immunoSEQ multiplex PCR, while the TCRdb copy is restricted to in-frame clones and leaves out a portion. Of 100,000 to 130,000 clones in the sample, roughly 80% are singletons; the top ten hold 2% to 2.5%. Input material: PBMCs. The source of these receptors is a man aged 30-40 years in good health and CMV-seronegative.

The chain has TRBV28 and TRBJ1-1; 7 nucleotides align to TRBD1. CDR3 length: 12 residues. V shed 10 bases, J shed 5 bases, and the junction held 7 bases outside the gene matches. The germline gives CDR1 MDHEN, CDR2 SYDVKM. In DNA form, the CDR3 reads TGTGCCATCAGGAGACAGGGTACTGAAGCTTTCTTT. Residues: CAIRRQGTEAFF.

This chain links TRBV6-5 with TRBJ2-7; 9 bases line up with TRBD1. Germline V CDR1 and CDR2: MNHEY, SVGAGI. V lost 6 bases to trimming and J lost 4 bases; unmatched junction nucleotides: 4. This CDR3 spans 13 amino acids. CDR3 bases: TGTGCCAGCAGGGGACAGGGCCTATACGAGCAGTACTTC. Protein: CASRGQGLYEQYF.

This clone was counted once. The chain couples TRBV10-2 to TRBJ2-3; unclear D gene. Germline-derived CDR1 and CDR2 are WSHSY and SAAADI. There are 15 residues in the CDR3. The V end was cut by 0 bases, the J end by 6 bases, with 13 bases between. The DNA for the CDR3 is TGCGCCAGCAGTGAGTCGACTCCCCCCCGGGATACGCAGTATTTT. Residues: CASSESTPPRDTQYF.

This clone came up once. CDR3 in amino acids: CASSSGGTGGVYEQYF. The CDR3 nucleotides are TGCGCCAGCAGCTCTGGTGGGACAGGGGGTGTCTACGAGCAGTACTTC. The chain couples TRBV5-1 to TRBJ2-7, with 11 bases that match TRBD1. The CDR3 consists of 16 residues. CDR1 is SGHRS, CDR2 YFSETQ, per germline. The trim removed 3 bases at V and 3 bases at J, leaving 8 bases unmatched.

V and J are TRBV11-3 and TRBJ2-2; TRBD2 might be the D (5 bases). This CDR3 spans 15 amino acids. Germline assignment: CDR1 SGHNT and CDR2 YENEEA. The V end was cut by 1 base, the J end by 7 bases, with 13 bases between. The CDR3 nucleotides are TGTGCCAGCAGCTTAGGAGGGTTCCAGCACGGGGAGCTGTTTTTT. Its protein product is CASSLGGFQHGELFF. Full variable domain (outside the CDR3, taken from reference TRBV11-3 and TRBJ2-2): EAGVVQSPRYKIIEKKQPVAFWCNPISGHNTLYWYLQNLGQGPELLIRYENEEAVDDSQLPKDRFSAERLKGVDSTLKIQPAELGDSAVYLCASSLGGFQHGELFFGEGSRLTVL.

V and J are TRBV29-1 and TRBJ1-2, with TRBD1 matching over 9 bases. There are 13 residues in the CDR3. CDR1 is SQVTM, CDR2 ANQGSEA, per germline. J was trimmed by 4 bases and V by 3 bases; bases with no gene match: 3. This CDR3 reads CSVDTGGGYGYTF. For the CDR3, the DNA is TGCAGCGTTGATACAGGGGGCGGCTATGGCTACACCTTC.